This passage covers 15 T cell receptor beta chains from one sample sequenced in a study of blood T cells in healthy people across ages. It was with a sample-barcoded 5' primer and a J-beta primer mix that a second PCR of about 6 to 12 cycles was run. Via MiXCR, TCRdb re-called the 5' RACE reads, giving one row per CDR3 protein. The sample includes 450,000 to 700,000 distinct CDR3 sequences, 25% to 30% of them seen just once. The material sequenced was blood. The origin of the receptors is a woman in her 70s in good health.

This clonotype has only a few counts. The chain is built from TRBV4-1 and TRBJ2-7; D may correspond to TRBD1 or TRBD2 (5 bases each). This CDR3 has 15 residues. CDR1 is MGHRA and CDR2 is YSYEKL in the germline V gene. V lost 0 bases and J 4 bases, leaving 13 bases between the germline ends. CDR3 in DNA: TGCGCCAGCAGCCAAGATCTCTACAGGAGGTACGAGCAGTACTTC. It translates to CASSQDLYRRYEQYF.

The chain joins TRBV6-1 to TRBJ2-5, with 13 bases fitting TRBD2. The V gene's germline CDR1 is MNHNS and CDR2 SASEGT. The V gene end was trimmed by 5 bases and the J gene end by 3 bases; junction bases not matched to a gene: 6. CDR3 length equals 16 residues. The CDR3: CASSPGLAGMKETQYF. CDR3 nucleotides: TGTGCCAGCAGTCCGGGACTAGCGGGGATGAAAGAGACCCAGTACTTC.

The chain links TRBV4-3 to TRBJ1-1; D possibly corresponds to TRBD1 (5 bases). The CDR3 contains 14 residues. V lost 3 bases to trimming and J lost 4 bases, with 12 bases between them. CDR1 and CDR2 (germline): LGHNA, YSLEER. CDR3 in amino acids: CASSHPDRRTEAFF. CDR3 nucleotide sequence: TGCGCCAGCAGCCATCCCGACAGACGCACTGAAGCTTTCTTT.

This rearrangement joins TRBV20-1 to TRBJ1-4, with 7 bases lining up with TRBD1. The germline CDR1 and CDR2 sequences are DFQATT and SNEGSKA (reference sequence). V gave up 2 bases and J gave up 6 bases; unmatched junction bases: 12. This CDR3 region has 16 residues. The CDR3 loop is CSARPIPGTAYEKLFF. The CDR3 coding sequence is TGCAGTGCTAGACCAATACCCGGGACAGCCTATGAAAAACTGTTTTTT.

This chain connects TRBV5-1 to TRBJ1-5; D might be TRBD1 (6 bases). The CDR3 has 14 residues. Trimming removed 3 bases at V and 3 bases at J, with 10 bases between. Germline CDR1 reads SGHRS; CDR2 reads YFSETQ. CDR3 residues: CASSSGQINQPQHF. CDR3 nucleotide sequence: TGCGCCAGCAGCTCCGGACAGATCAATCAGCCCCAGCATTTT.

This clonotype was counted only a few times. The chain's CDR3 is CASSFRLLETQYF. DNA of the CDR3: TGTGCCAGCAGCTTTCGGCTACTTGAGACCCAGTACTTC. V and J are TRBV7-2 and TRBJ2-5; no definite D call. CDR3 length equals 13 residues. Deletions cut 3 bases from V and 5 bases from J, with 10 bases between. Germline V gene lookup returns CDR1 SGHTA and CDR2 FQGNSA.

The chain combines TRBV7-2 with TRBJ1-1; no firm D call. Trimming removed 2 bases at V and 5 bases at J, with 15 bases between. The CDR3 covers 15 residues. Germline CDR1 reads SGHTA; CDR2 reads FQGNSA. The CDR3 DNA follows: TGTGCCAGCAGCTTACGATGGGGTCTGGGGACTGAAGCTTTCTTT. Encoded protein: CASSLRWGLGTEAFF.

A remark on this clonotype: One end of the junction does not line up with germline, which may come from a read error. The CDR3 is CASSKNTEAFF. The CDR3 DNA reads as TGTGCCAGCAGTAAGAACACTGAGGCTTTCTTT. This chain joins TRBV28 and TRBJ1-1, with D unresolved. The germline gives CDR1 MDHEN, CDR2 SYDVKM. The CDR3 is made up of 11 amino acids.

About this clonotype: Sequence at one end of the junction differs from germline and may be a read error. The chain links TRBV6-2 or TRBV6-3 to TRBJ2-5; 9 bases are shared with TRBD2. The J call may be mistaken, given a closer DNA end match to TRBJ2-7. CDR3 length: 15 amino acids. Germline V gives CDR1 MNHEY, CDR2 SVGEGT. CDR3 sequence reads: CASSYKAGGFYEQYF. CDR3 in DNA: TGCGCCAGCAGTTACAAAGCGGGGGGCTTCTACGAGCAGTACTTC.

The count of this clonotype is one. The gene calls are TRBV6-2 or TRBV6-3 and TRBJ1-6; TRBD1 matches at 9 bases. V gave up 5 bases and J gave up 12 bases; unmatched junction bases: 8. Germline CDR1 and CDR2: MNHEY and SVGEGT. This CDR3 contains 14 residues. The CDR3 spells CASSTNRGRGPLHF. The CDR3 DNA reads TGTGCCAGCAGTACAAACAGGGGGCGAGGACCCCTCCACTTT.

The rearrangement links TRBV7-9 to TRBJ1-2; tentatively, D is TRBD1 (5 bases). Trimming pared 11 bases from V and 4 bases from J, leaving 26 bases between. Germline V gene sequence: CDR1 SEHNR, CDR2 FQNEAQ (reference sequence). The CDR3 runs to 16 residues. The CDR3 coding sequence is TGTGCCGGCGCAAGAGGGACGGCCGCCTCGAGCTATGGCTACACCTTC. Translation gives CAGARGTAASSYGYTF.

This clonotype was picked up a small number of times. This chain connects TRBV20-1 to TRBJ2-3, with 7 bases aligning to TRBD2. Looked up from germline, CDR1 is DFQATT and CDR2 is SNEGSKA (reference sequence). This CDR3 comprises 15 residues. Losses at the gene ends were 3 bases for V and 3 bases for J; bases not matched to a gene: 9. The CDR3 DNA reads TGCAGTGCTAGGGATTACGGCGGGAGTACAGATACGCAGTATTTT. Translation: CSARDYGGSTDTQYF.

This clonotype appeared a few times. The rearrangement joins TRBV11-2 to TRBJ2-1; 10 bases map to TRBD1. V lost 5 bases and J lost 6; bases outside the gene matches: 7. Germline assignment: CDR1 SGHAT and CDR2 FQNNGV. CDR3 length: 15 amino acids. CDR3 loop: CASSPGQGFGNEQFF. The CDR3 DNA sequence: TGTGCCAGCAGCCCGGGACAGGGGTTTGGCAATGAGCAGTTCTTC.

This clonotype has only a few counts. The genes are TRBV21-1 and TRBJ1-2. TRBV21-1 is a documented pseudogene. The CDR3 loop spans 15 amino acids. The CDR3 loop is CASSKVGRRNYGYTF. As DNA, the CDR3 is TGTGCCAGCAGCAAAGTGGGCAGGAGGAACTATGGCTACACCTTC.

This clonotype showed up just a few times. The CDR3 end shows no conserved phenylalanine or tryptophan, and so a read error is likely. The rearrangement joins TRBV3-1 to TRBJ2-5, with TRBD2 as a possible D gene (6 bases). V lost 1 base and J lost 7, with 10 bases in between. This CDR3 is built from 13 residues. Germline assignment: CDR1 LGHDT and CDR2 YNNKEL (reference sequence). The CDR3 sequence is CASSQGEVGTQYL. The CDR3 coding sequence is TGTGCCAGCAGCCAAGGGGAGGTAGGGACCCAGTACCTC.